This TCR beta chain stems from a study of blood T cells in healthy people across ages. Ten or more counts support this clonotype. Its antigen is unknown. General study results and limits: Naive T cell percentage by flow cytometry tracked strongly with beta diversity.

CDR1 and CDR2 (germline): SEHNR, FQNEAQ (reference sequence). V shed 1 base and J shed 2 bases, with 3 bases lying between them. The CDR3 extends over 12 amino acids. The authors ran a second PCR of 7 to 11 cycles using a sample-barcoded 5' primer and a J-beta primer mix. Using its own MiXCR run on the 5' RACE reads, TCRdb lists one record per CDR3 protein. The sample lists roughly 730,000 distinct CDR3 sequences, 56% occurring once. This receptor was taken from a man aged 35-49 years in good health. The sample consisted of blood. The chain couples TRBV7-9 to TRBJ2-7; D is uncertain. CDR3 in DNA: TGTGCCAGCAGCTTAGGAGCCTACGAGCAGTACTTC. Protein product: CASSLGAYEQYF.